The T cell receptor beta chain described here comes from a study of blood T cell repertoires in COVID-19. CDR3 size: 13 residues. V lost 3 bases and J lost 3, with 9 bases in between. Per the germline V gene, CDR1 is KGHSH and CDR2 is LQKENI. Sequencing was performed with immunoSEQ multiplex PCR; in TCRdb, only in-frame clones are kept and a portion is missing. The table lists some 140,000 clones, roughly 80% of them singletons. Ages ranged from about 18 to 89 years, with residence in some 25 US areas. The V call is TRBV18, the J call TRBJ2-7; D remains unclear. This TCR was recovered from a man aged 40-49 years with acute COVID-19. The sample taken for sequencing was PBMCs or T cells enriched from blood (not recorded which). DNA for the CDR3: TGTGCCAGCTCACCCATAAGAGTCTACGAGCAGTACTTC. It specifies CASSPIRVYEQYF. The full variable domain, rest sourced from reference TRBV18 and TRBJ2-7, is NAGVMQNPRHLVRRRGQEARLRCSPMKGHSHVYWYRQLPEEGLKFMVYLQKENIIDESGMPKERFSAEFPKEGPSILRIQQVVRGDSAAYFCASSPIRVYEQYFGPGTRLTVT.